The rows below give T cell receptor beta chains drawn from one sample of a study of long-term antiretroviral therapy in people with HIV. Libraries were prepared by immunoSEQ multiplex PCR; TCRdb keeps only in-frame clonotypes and omits some of them. The sample lists 25,000 to 30,000 clones; approximately 86% were seen once. Here the sequenced sample was unsorted PBMCs, taken 0.8 years after starting antiretroviral therapy. All receptors derive from a woman aged 25 to 39 with HIV. The CDR3 runs from the conserved cysteine through the conserved F or W. D genes are given only for firm matches. Size is stated for part of the rows, as once, few or many counts, or as a class when the clone is expanded.

. | TRBJ2-6 | . | TRBV4-1 | CASSQGGGSGANVLTF | TGCGCCAGCAGCCAAGGCGGTGGTTCTGGGGCCAACGTCCTGACTTTC
. | TRBJ1-6 | . | TRBV30 | CAWSGNGVFGFVSPLHF | TGTGCCTGGAGTGGAAACGGGGTATTTGGTTTTGTGTCACCCCTCCACTTT
once | TRBJ1-1 | . | TRBV27 | CASSPSWNLGAAFF | TGTGCCAGCAGTCCCTCGTGGAATCTCGGGGCCGCTTTCTTT
. | TRBJ1-1 | . | TRBV7-9 | CASSLSHFENTEAFF | TGTGCCAGCAGCTTATCCCATTTTGAGAACACTGAAGCTTTCTTT
. | TRBJ2-3 | . | TRBV7-3 | CASRPTGLGTDTQYF | TGTGCCAGCAGGCCCACAGGATTGGGAACAGATACGCAGTATTTT
once | TRBJ2-6 | . | TRBV29-1 | CSVVVAVTGANVLTF | TGCAGCGTTGTAGTGGCAGTCACTGGGGCCAACGTCCTGACTTTC
. | TRBJ2-3 | . | TRBV15 | CATSRDRLAGDTQYF | TGTGCCACCAGCAGAGATCGGCTAGCAGGAGATACGCAGTATTTT
. | TRBJ1-5 | . | TRBV2 | CASSEGGGVVNNQPQHF | TGTGCCAGCAGTGAAGGAGGGGGTGTAGTTAACAATCAGCCCCAGCATTTT
. | TRBJ2-2 | TRBD2 | TRBV18 | CASSPPAGGAANTGELFF | TGTGCCAGCTCACCACCGGCGGGAGGTGCCGCGAACACCGGGGAGCTGTTTTTT
. | TRBJ1-4 | TRBD1 | TRBV25-1 | CASSARTGTNEKLFF | TGTGCCAGCAGTGCCAGGACAGGGACTAATGAAAAACTGTTTTTT